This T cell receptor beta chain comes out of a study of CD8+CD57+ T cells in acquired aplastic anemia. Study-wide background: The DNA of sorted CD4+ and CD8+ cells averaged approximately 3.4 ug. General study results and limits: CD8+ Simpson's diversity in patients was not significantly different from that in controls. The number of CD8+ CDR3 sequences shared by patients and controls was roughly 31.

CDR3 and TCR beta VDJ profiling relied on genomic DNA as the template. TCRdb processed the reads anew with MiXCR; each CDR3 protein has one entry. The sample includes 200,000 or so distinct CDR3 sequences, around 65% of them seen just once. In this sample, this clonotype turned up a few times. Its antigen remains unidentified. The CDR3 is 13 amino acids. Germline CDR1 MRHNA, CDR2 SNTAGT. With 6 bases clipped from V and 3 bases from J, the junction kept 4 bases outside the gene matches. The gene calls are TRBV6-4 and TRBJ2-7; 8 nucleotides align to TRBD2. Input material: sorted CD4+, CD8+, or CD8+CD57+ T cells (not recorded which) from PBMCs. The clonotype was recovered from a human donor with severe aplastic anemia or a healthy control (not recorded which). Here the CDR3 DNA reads TGTGCCAGCAGCCCTAGCGGGCTCTACGAGCAGTACTTC. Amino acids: CASSPSGLYEQYF.